This entry concerns a single T cell receptor (beta chain). This clone was seen only a few times. This receptor's antigen is unknown. The record has no base qualities; no much larger clone is one base away. The data belong to a study of beta chain features in type 1 diabetes (dated by TCRdb to the late 2010s). The study in broad terms: No differences in mean age, gender distribution, total cell number or subset yield were found between patients and healthy donors. A total of some 110 million sorted cells were examined across all samples, and the number of cells per subset was strongly correlated with RNA yield. The study compared TCRB repertoires of sorted circulating CD4+ T cell subsets between recently diagnosed type 1 diabetes patients and matched healthy donors. Regulatory and stem cell-like memory subsets were obtained from only 8 patients and about 8 healthy donors, while naive and central memory subsets were obtained from all 30 or so donors. Study-level results and caveats: Because cDNA was sequenced instead of genomic DNA, activated cells with high expression could be over-represented, although the groups did not differ in activation or CD3 levels. Patients with type 1 diabetes made fewer insertions and deleted more nucleotides at VDJ recombination sites, implying thymic rearrangement abnormalities. Shorter templates might have been favored by PCR, but patient and control samples were amplified and corrected together, so both groups would have been affected equally by any skew. Because the HLA sub-analyses included only small numbers of individuals, any influence of HLA type on TCRB rearrangement was left unresolved. In all four CD4+ subsets, TCRB CDR3 length was moderately but significantly shorter in type 1 diabetes patients. Naive, central memory and regulatory TCRB repertoires appeared more similar among patients than among healthy donors.

The entire amount of isolated RNA was reverse transcribed using the High Capacity cDNA Reverse Transcription Kit, so the sequenced TCRB transcripts were expressed ones. Deep immunoSEQ sequencing was applied to naive, central memory and regulatory T cell samples, giving an average of roughly 3.5 million total reads per sample. Sorted cells were lysed in RLT buffer and RNA was extracted with DNase-treated RNeasy Micro or Mini kits, depending on cell number. To prevent cross-contamination, each cell subset was processed individually, whereas patient and healthy donor samples were processed jointly. The immunoSEQ multiplex PCR was used to amplify TCRB sequences from cDNA, generating 87-bp fragments that spanned the CDR3 region. The amplicons were sequenced using the Illumina HiSeq platform. The authors' analysis ran thus. Synthetic template baselines were used to correct PCR bias computationally, reads within Hamming distance 2 were collapsed together, and singletons that could not be merged were discarded. Reads were aligned to IMGT to assign V, D and J genes, CDR3 length, and insertions or deletions at six rearrangement sites. Within each subset, clonotype counts were normalized to sorted cell number, after which true diversity and Gini coefficients were computed with the tcR R package. The overlap coefficient, calculated on TCRB nucleotide sequences, was used to measure repertoire sharing. Out-of-frame TCRB sequences from naive cells were analyzed to stand in for the pre-selection repertoire. Here the immuneACCESS table is served through TCRdb, limited to in-frame sequences with V and J called. Missing clones are a known gap in these copies; in checked studies unresolved V genes cover under half, and the rest lacks a known reason. From that table come the V and J calls and clone size; the DNA was used to work out D and trimming. Recorded for this sample are roughly 340,000 clones; about 13% of them occurred a single time. Approximately 0.016% of the sample is taken by the ten largest.

Each donor gave one peripheral blood draw, about 110 mL on average, collected into heparinised tubes. Naive, central memory, regulatory and stem cell-like memory CD4+ T cells were sorted on a BD FACSAria II using a panel including CD45RO, CCR7, CD25, CD127, CD95 and CD27. Purity was above 95% for every sorted population. PBMCs were separated immediately by Lymphoprep density gradient centrifugation and were stained directly, without being cultured. Samples were stained and sorted in pairs, with one healthy donor and one patient per experiment, so that batch effects were minimized. V is trimmed back by 4 bases and J by 5 bases, and the junction contains 6 bases that no gene match accounts for. The germline V gene sets CDR1 to SGDLS and CDR2 to YYNGEE. From cysteine to phenylalanine, the CDR3 is 15 amino acids long. Only CDR3 DNA remains: 45 bases, in frame from the first base.

The clonotype originates from a woman aged 18-35 years with type 1 diabetes. The source material was naive CD4+ T cells from blood. Taken with the paper, the label for cell subset or site translates to: true naive CD4+ T cells. The chain joins TRBV9 to TRBJ2-5, and 12 junctional nucleotides match TRBD2. The CDR3 has the sequence CASSPGLAGPETQYF. The bases read TGTGCCAGCAGCCCGGGACTAGCGGGTCCCGAGACCCAGTACTTC.